Described below is a single T cell receptor beta chain sequence and its context. What it recognizes is unknown. This entry comes from a study of cytomegalovirus exposure and HLA in healthy donors. On the study more broadly: The approximately 610 first-cohort repertoires shared a platform with the approximately 110 validation repertoires, as reported in a later analysis. Study results and limitations: In vitro data verified three CMV-associated chains as specific for CMV antigens. The study designated roughly 150 TCR beta chains cytomegalovirus-associated.

Sequencing used immunoSEQ multiplex PCR; TCRdb keeps in-frame clones, though not all of them. This table has 150,000 to 200,000 clones, around 92% appearing once. Separation from the roughly 600-subject first cohort characterized the approximately 130-subject validation cohort, to which the donors belonged. Germline V lookup: CDR1 MGHRA, CDR2 YSYEKL. The ends were cut back, 0 bases at V and 0 bases at J, with 7 bases in the middle. The CDR3 has 15 amino acids. The rearrangement links TRBV4-1 to TRBJ2-3, with D hard to call. Input material: PBMCs. The source of this sequence is a man between 18 and 35 years old in good health and CMV-seropositive. CDR3 sequence reads: CASSQEPGSTDTQYF. The CDR3 DNA reads as TGCGCCAGCAGCCAAGAACCAGGCAGCACAGATACGCAGTATTTT.